This T cell receptor (beta chain) was captured by sequencing in a study of OX40 agonist ivuxolimab in advanced cancers. Study in general: Of mixed ages from about 23 to 79 and averaging approximately 60 years, the group was about 86% male. Regarding the study as a whole: Relatively little clonal expansion, among the lowest observed, appeared in partial responders at 0.1-3.0 mg/kg.

Produced via immunoSEQ multiplex PCR; TCRdb's table is partial and in-frame only. The sample has 65,000 to 85,000 clones; 93% are singletons. Prior autoimmune disease or systemic immunosuppression barred patients. The sampling schedule covered blood at baseline, cycle 4 day 1, and cycle 7 day 1. As regards this clone: Its antigen remains unidentified.

Germline CDR1 and CDR2: LNHDA and SQIVND (reference sequence). J was trimmed by 8 bases and V by 5 bases; bases with no gene match: 4. The CDR3 loop spans 13 amino acids. Here the sequenced sample was CD4+ or CD8+ T cells sorted from blood, taken in a trial of the OX40 agonist ivuxolimab. The chain uses TRBV19 and TRBJ2-1, with 9 bases lining up with TRBD2. The TCR sequence derives from an adult with an advanced solid tumor such as melanoma, head and neck, liver or kidney cancer. The CDR3 loop is CASSSSGIDEQFF. The CDR3 region has the DNA TGTGCCAGTAGTTCTAGCGGGATCGATGAGCAGTTCTTC.